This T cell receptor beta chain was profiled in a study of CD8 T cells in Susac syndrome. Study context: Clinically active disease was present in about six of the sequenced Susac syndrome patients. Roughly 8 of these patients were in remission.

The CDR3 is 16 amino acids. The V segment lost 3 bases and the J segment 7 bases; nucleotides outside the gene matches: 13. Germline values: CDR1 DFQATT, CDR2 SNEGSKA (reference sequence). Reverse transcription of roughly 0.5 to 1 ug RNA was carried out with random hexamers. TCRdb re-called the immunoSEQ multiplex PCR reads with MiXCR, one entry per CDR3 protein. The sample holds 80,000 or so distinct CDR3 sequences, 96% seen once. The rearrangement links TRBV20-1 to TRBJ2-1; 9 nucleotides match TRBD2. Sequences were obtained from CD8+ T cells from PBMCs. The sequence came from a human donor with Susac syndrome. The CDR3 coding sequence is TGCAGTGCTAGTAGACGGACTAGCGCTCCCTGGAATGAGCAGTTCTTC. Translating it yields CSASRRTSAPWNEQFF.